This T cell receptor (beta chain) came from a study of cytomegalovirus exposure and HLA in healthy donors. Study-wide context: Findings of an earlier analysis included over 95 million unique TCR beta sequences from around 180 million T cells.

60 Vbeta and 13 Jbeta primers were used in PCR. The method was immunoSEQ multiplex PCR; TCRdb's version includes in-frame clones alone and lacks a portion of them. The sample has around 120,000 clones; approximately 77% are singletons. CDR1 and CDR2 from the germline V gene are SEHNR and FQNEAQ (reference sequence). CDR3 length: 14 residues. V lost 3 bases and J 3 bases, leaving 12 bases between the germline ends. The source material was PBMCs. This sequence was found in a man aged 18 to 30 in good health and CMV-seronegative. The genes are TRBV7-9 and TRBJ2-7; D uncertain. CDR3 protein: CASSFRETDYEQYF. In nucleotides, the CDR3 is TGTGCCAGCAGCTTTAGAGAAACCGACTACGAGCAGTACTTC.